One sample yielded the 10 T cell receptor beta chains listed below, sequenced in a study of blood T cell repertoires in COVID-19 (dated by TCRdb to about 2020). Libraries came from the immunoSEQ multiplex PCR assay. Entries here come from immuneACCESS through TCRdb and include only in-frame sequences with V and J called. Some clones fail to appear in such tables; in the studies checked, an unresolved V gene covers under half of the shortfall, and the cause of the remainder is unknown. This sample gives approximately 46,000 clones in total; 82% of them show up just once. Together, the top ten hold approximately 4.1% of the sample. Input material: peripheral blood. The receptors shown here come from a woman aged 70-85 years with acute or convalescent COVID-19.

This clone showed up just once. The rearrangement joins TRBV7-9 to TRBJ1-1, with D maybe TRBD1 (6 bases). Germline V gene sequence: CDR1 SEHNR, CDR2 FQNEAQ (reference sequence). The CDR3 consists of 16 residues. V gave up 8 bases and J gave up 10 bases, with 29 bases separating them. The CDR3 is CASRFNFDRPYGGAFF. In nucleotides, the CDR3 is TGTGCCAGCCGGTTCAATTTCGACAGGCCATACGGAGGAGCTTTCTTT.

V usage is TRBV7-8 and J usage is TRBJ2-7; 7 bases match TRBD2. With V trimmed by 5 bases and J by 5 bases, 9 bases remained unmatched. The CDR3 contains 14 residues. Germline V gives CDR1 SGHVS, CDR2 FQNEAQ. The CDR3 reads CASSRRGSNDEQYF. The CDR3 DNA follows: TGTGCCAGCAGCCGACGCGGGAGTAACGACGAGCAGTACTTC.

The chain employs TRBV15 and TRBJ1-1; D perhaps matches TRBD1 (5 bases). Deletions cut 8 bases from V and 3 bases from J, with 16 bases between. Germline loops: CDR1 LNHNV, CDR2 YYDKDF (reference sequence). The CDR3 consists of 14 residues. For the CDR3, the DNA is TGTGCCACCGGCCCGGGGGGATCTTACACTGAAGCTTTCTTT. Translated, it gives CATGPGGSYTEAFF.

This clone was detected a few times. The chain's CDR3 is CASNNAGGTDTQYF. The CDR3 nucleotides read TGTGCCAGTAATAACGCGGGAGGCACAGATACGCAGTATTTT. The chain recombines TRBV6-5 with TRBJ2-3, with TRBD2 matching 7 bases. The CDR3 length is 14 residues. The germline CDR1 and CDR2 sequences are MNHEY and SVGAGI. The junction had 7 bases not matched to a gene; V was cut back by 9 bases and J by 1 base.

The chain is built from TRBV18 and TRBJ2-5, with D unclear. Trimming cost V 2 bases and J 5 bases, with 3 bases left between them. Germline CDR1 is KGHSH and CDR2 is LQKENI. CDR3 size: 11 residues. The CDR3 spells CASSPEETQYF. The CDR3 DNA is TGTGCCAGCTCACCAGAGGAGACCCAGTACTTC.

V usage is TRBV30 and J usage is TRBJ1-4, with D perhaps matching TRBD1 (5 bases). From germline, CDR1 is GTSNPN and CDR2 SVGIG (reference sequence). The CDR3 extends over 14 amino acids. V shed 0 bases and J shed 8 bases, with 13 bases lying between them. CDR3 sequence: CAWSVLGTPEKLFF. Written as DNA, the CDR3 is TGTGCCTGGAGTGTACTGGGGACTCCCGAAAAACTGTTTTTT.

The V gene is TRBV24-1, the J gene TRBJ2-7; D perhaps matches TRBD1 (6 bases). Per germline, CDR1 KGHDR and CDR2 SFDVKD. Trimming cost V 7 bases and J 2 bases, with 14 bases left between them. The length of the CDR3 is 14 residues. Here the CDR3 DNA reads TGTGCCACCAGCGACAGGATTAATGCCTACGAGCAGTACTTC. Residues: CATSDRINAYEQYF.

The chain links TRBV9 to TRBJ2-3; 7 nucleotides match TRBD1. Germline V gives CDR1 SGDLS, CDR2 YYNGEE. V lost 6 bases, J lost 2 bases, and 9 bases stayed unmatched. The CDR3 has 15 residues. The CDR3 coding sequence is TGTGCCAGCACCCGCTGGGACAGAGACACAGATACGCAGTATTTT. Encoded protein: CASTRWDRDTDTQYF.

The DNA of the CDR3 is TGTGCCAGCGGATTTGGTCAGGGTAACTACGAGCAGTACTTC. Its translation: CASGFGQGNYEQYF. This chain links TRBV5-5 with TRBJ2-7; D is possibly TRBD1 (5 bases). V lost 7 bases and J 3 bases, leaving 17 bases between the germline ends. CDR3 length: 14 residues. Germline V gene lookup returns CDR1 SGHKS and CDR2 YYEKEE (reference sequence).

J is TRBJ1-2 and V is TRBV28; D unresolved. Trimming removed 1 base at V and 8 bases at J, with 11 bases between. CDR3 length equals 13 residues. Germline CDR1 is MDHEN and CDR2 is SYDVKM. The CDR3 is CASSLYPPQGYTF. CDR3 in DNA: TGTGCCAGCAGTTTATACCCCCCGCAGGGCTACACCTTC.